These 10 T cell receptor beta chains were sequenced from one sample in a study. A single record per CDR3 protein comes from TCRdb applying MiXCR to the 5' RACE reads. Here the sample spans about 4,900 distinct CDR3 sequences, approximately 70% being singletons. Cells sorted as Tregs were CD4+, CD25+ and CD127-/low. Material: Tregs sorted from blood. The source of these receptors is a female donor with breast cancer.

In the case of this clonotype: One junction end disagrees with the germline gene, perhaps due to a read error. V usage is TRBV9 and J usage is TRBJ2-3; D is unclear. CDR3 length: 13 amino acids. The germline CDR1 and CDR2 sequences are SGDLS and YYNGEE. The CDR3 nucleotides are TGTGCCAACAGCGCAGCCCACACAGATACGCAGTATTTT. This encodes CANSAAHTDTQYF.

This chain uses TRBV7-6 with TRBJ2-1; D gene ambiguous. CDR1 is SGHVS, CDR2 FNYEAQ, per germline. This CDR3 has 15 residues. V was cut by 1 base and J by 0 bases, with 7 bases left in between. CDR3 DNA sequence: TGTGCCAGCAGCTTAGATGAGAGCTCCTACAATGAGCAGTTCTTC. Translated, it gives CASSLDESSYNEQFF.

J is TRBJ2-7 and V is TRBV28; no firm D call. Germline CDR1 reads MDHEN; CDR2 reads SYDVKM. Trimming cost V 2 bases and J 0 bases, with 11 bases left between them. This CDR3 region has 15 residues. The CDR3 reads CASSLGPGSSYEQYF. As DNA, the CDR3 is TGTGCCAGCAGTTTAGGCCCAGGTAGCTCCTACGAGCAGTACTTC.

The chain is built from TRBV29-1 and TRBJ2-5, with TRBD1 identical over 8 bases. The germline V gene has CDR1 SQVTM and CDR2 ANQGSEA. The CDR3 is 18 residues long. V trimming: 7 bases; J trimming: 2 bases; junction bases outside the gene matches: 21. CDR3 loop: CSAMGLPMNRGWQETQYF. The CDR3 DNA is TGCAGCGCGATGGGTCTCCCAATGAACAGGGGGTGGCAAGAGACCCAGTACTTC. The full variable domain, completed using reference TRBV29-1 and TRBJ2-5, is SAVISQKPSRDICQRGTSLTIQCQVDSQVTMMFWYRQQPGQSLTLIATANQGSEATYESGFVIDKFPISRPNLTFSTLTVSNMSPEDSSIYLCSAMGLPMNRGWQETQYFGPGTRLLVL.

As regards this clonotype: Mismatch with germline at one junction end may stem from a read error. The chain joins TRBV4-1 to TRBJ1-5; D is ambiguous. The germline V gene has CDR1 MGHRA and CDR2 YSYEKL. The CDR3 has 14 residues. CDR3 bases: TGCGCCAGCGGCCAAGCGTCTCTGAATCAGCCCCAGCATTTT. As protein: CASGQASLNQPQHF.

This clonotype came up a few times. This chain links TRBV4-2 with TRBJ2-1, with a weak D call TRBD2 (6 bases). V was pared by 0 bases and J by 7 bases, with 13 bases between. The CDR3 loop spans 15 amino acids. From germline, CDR1 is LGHNA and CDR2 YNFKEQ. The CDR3 DNA sequence: TGTGCCAGCAGCCAAGAAGCGGGTAATGTTAATGAGCAGTTCTTC. As protein: CASSQEAGNVNEQFF.

The J gene is TRBJ2-1, the V gene TRBV4-1, with TRBD2 identical over 11 bases. Germline assignment: CDR1 MGHRA and CDR2 YSYEKL. The CDR3 loop spans 15 amino acids. Trimming took 0 bases from V and 10 from J; bases not matched to a gene: 5. The CDR3 coding sequence is TGCGCCAGCAGCCAAGATGCACTAGCGGGAGACGAGCAGTTCTTC. Translating it yields CASSQDALAGDEQFF.

The V gene is TRBV29-1, the J gene TRBJ1-1; possibly TRBD1 for D (6 bases). This CDR3 is built from 15 residues. Germline V gene lookup returns CDR1 SQVTM and CDR2 ANQGSEA. V lost 7 bases, J lost 4 bases, and 22 bases lay in between. The CDR3 DNA is TGCAGCGCCGCTCCCGAACAGGGTGGAGGCACTGAAGCTTTCTTT. It encodes CSAAPEQGGGTEAFF. The full variable domain, completed using reference TRBV29-1 and TRBJ1-1, is SAVISQKPSRDICQRGTSLTIQCQVDSQVTMMFWYRQQPGQSLTLIATANQGSEATYESGFVIDKFPISRPNLTFSTLTVSNMSPEDSSIYLCSAAPEQGGGTEAFFGQGTRLTVV.

The J gene is TRBJ2-7, the V gene TRBV5-1, with a tentative D call TRBD1 (5 bases). This CDR3 is built from 15 residues. V lost 0 bases and J 0 bases, leaving 10 bases between the germline ends. Germline loops: CDR1 SGHRS, CDR2 YFSETQ. CDR3 sequence reads: CASSLDLDTSYEQYF. CDR3 DNA: TGCGCCAGCAGCTTGGACCTGGACACCTCCTACGAGCAGTACTTC.

The V call is TRBV5-1, the J call TRBJ2-7, with TRBD1 identical over 8 bases. There are 15 residues in the CDR3. V lost 4 bases to trimming and J lost 2 bases; unmatched junction nucleotides: 8. Germline values: CDR1 SGHRS, CDR2 YFSETQ. The CDR3 loop is CASSEGQGATYEQYF. CDR3 nucleotide sequence: TGCGCCAGCAGCGAAGGACAGGGAGCTACCTACGAGCAGTACTTC.